The following is a T cell receptor beta chain sequence with its context. Researchers sorted participants into cohorts using their self-reported clinical history. Original handling: Reference gene primer amplification gave nucleated cell count estimates. Sequencing used immunoSEQ multiplex PCR; TCRdb keeps in-frame clones, though not all of them. V and J calls and clone size are as listed in that table; D and trimming were resolved from the DNA. Of about 300,000 clones detected, around 86% appear once; the ten largest clones hold approximately 2.5%. Germline V gene lookup returns CDR1 KGHSH and CDR2 LQKENI. Losses at the gene ends were 3 bases for V and 0 bases for J; bases not matched to a gene: 3. The CDR3 runs 15 residues. The data were obtained in a study of blood T cell repertoires in COVID-19. Study-wide background: T cells, B-cell-depleted T cells, or PBMCs provided the cDNA or gDNA that served as material.

The chain has TRBV18 and TRBJ1-2, with 8 bases matching TRBD1. The sequenced sample was PBMCs or T cells enriched from blood (not recorded which). The sequence was collected from a woman between 18 and 29 years old who had recovered from COVID-19. For the CDR3, the DNA is TGTGCCAGCTCACCCGCGACAGGGGCTAACTATGGCTACACCTTC. Translation gives CASSPATGANYGYTF.